This T cell receptor (beta chain) comes out of a study of human T cells and chemical hapten exposure listed by TCRdb under 2021. Some background on the complete study: The libraries were sequenced as a pool, and the TCR yield per sample differed mostly because of small variations in library volumes within the pool. Peripheral blood TCR repertoire changes were tracked in vivo in alopecia patients during primary and secondary sensitization to the hapten diphenylcyclopropenone (DPC). From each blood RNA sample, both TCR alpha and TCR beta chains were sequenced. The study at large found these results: Repeated subsampling changed both the strength of the expansion versus patch-test correlation and the threshold at which that correlation became significant. The number of TCRs above 1 in 1000 frequency did not change with DPC sensitization; there was no evidence of global repertoire structure alterations.

The CDR3 holds 16 amino acids from the cysteine to the phenylalanine. CDR3 DNA only is kept here, 48 bases in frame from base 1. Looking up the germline V gene (reference sequence) yields CDR1 DFQATT and CDR2 SNEGSKA. The germline V and J ends show losses of 1 base and 9 bases respectively, and no gene match explains 14 bases of the junction. Libraries came from 5' RACE. The instrument was an Illumina MiSeq. During library preparation, unique molecular identifiers were attached to individual cDNA molecules so that TCRs could be counted in a quantitative, reproducible way. In the source study's methods: The median number of TCRs per sample was 95,638, ranging from 23,224 to 690,600. V, J and CDR3 annotation of the TCR reads was carried out using the Decombinator software suite. Every sample was subsampled to the same number of TCRs (28,000) for the PS versus PT1 abundance plots. TCRs were defined as expanded if absent before sensitization and observed at least eight times at the 2-week time point. TCRdb trimmed the raw reads at Q25, called clones with MiXCR and kept productive beta chains. CDR3 protein duplicates are merged, each entry listing the most common genes and DNA. It is TCRdb's table, rather than the study itself, that gives the V and J calls and clone size. The sample records about 140,000 distinct CDR3 sequences, roughly 4% of which are singletons. The ten largest clones represent approximately 1.3% of the sample.

Total RNA was isolated from unfractionated whole blood collected in Tempus Blood RNA tubes. As TCR sequencing controls, five or six healthy volunteers were used, with blood taken at day 0, 2 weeks and 6 weeks. This clonotype was found many times. Its antigen is not yet known. Base qualities were left out, and no much larger clone turns up one base away. The clonotype comes from a female donor in good health. The chain employs TRBV20-1 and TRBJ1-5; a stretch of 8 junction bases matches TRBD1. For the CDR3, the sequence is CSARVGQGAGVGPQHF. Here is the DNA: TGCAGTGCTAGAGTTGGACAGGGCGCGGGAGTAGGGCCCCAGCATTTT.